The present T cell receptor beta chain was sequenced within a study of glioma-infiltrating T cells after dendritic cell vaccination. Study-wide findings and caveats: No direct clonality-survival link was found; a diverse polyclonal response may matter. The cohort had few patients with full blood and tumor sets.

No glioblastoma patient carried an isocitrate dehydrogenase mutation. The ends were cut back, 8 bases at V and 2 bases at J, with 16 bases in the middle. The CDR3 contains 15 residues. In germline, CDR1 is MNHEY, CDR2 SVGAGI. The primer mix had 60 V beta and 13 J beta primers. TCRdb keeps only in-frame clones here, not all; method: immunoSEQ multiplex PCR. The sample gives under 70,000 clones, 75% to 90% of which show up once; 9.2% is in the top ten. This clone was seen only a few times. The antigen remains unidentified. This TCR was sampled from a human donor with glioblastoma. The sample here was blood, taken before dendritic cell vaccination. This chain connects TRBV6-5 to TRBJ2-1; possible D gene TRBD2, 7 bases. The CDR3 sequence: CASAQGGGAYNEQFF. The DNA of the CDR3 is TGTGCCAGCGCCCAGGGAGGGGGAGCCTACAATGAGCAGTTCTTC.